Sequencing of this TCR beta chain was carried out in a study of early T cells in non-severe SARS-CoV-2 infection. Study-wide context: Sequenced material consisted of bulk RNA (from unsorted whole blood), and chains were unpaired.

The CDR3 extends over 16 amino acids. CDR1 is LNHDA and CDR2 is SQIVND in the germline V gene (reference sequence). V lost 8 bases and J 0 bases, leaving 17 bases between the germline ends. This clonotype has ten or more counts. Its antigen is currently unknown. Study-wide findings and caveats: Matching results from VDJdb favored anti-spike CD8 responses, leaving private and CD4 specificities undetected.

TCRdb re-derived calls from the 5' RACE reads in MiXCR, one entry per CDR3 protein. Here the sample spans roughly 26,000 distinct CDR3 sequences, less than 5% being singletons. The gene calls are TRBV19 and TRBJ2-1; D might be TRBD2 (5 bases). The sequenced sample was whole blood. The TCR sequence derives from an adult who was a healthcare worker with PCR-confirmed SARS-CoV-2 infection or an uninfected control (not recorded which). The CDR3 nucleotides are TGTGCCAGTTCCCCGGGATACTATAACTCCTACAATGAGCAGTTCTTC. It codes for CASSPGYYNSYNEQFF.